This T cell receptor (beta chain) appears in the sequencing data of a study of shared clonotypes between healthy human individuals. Trimming took off 3 bases at V and 0 bases at J, with 23 bases between the two ends. The CDR3 loop spans 19 amino acids. Per the germline V gene, CDR1 is KGHSH and CDR2 is LQKENI. Clones were sequenced by immunoSEQ multiplex PCR, and TCRdb holds only the in-frame ones, with some missing. The sample carries approximately 1,500,000 clones, around 95% recorded once. The material sequenced was naive CD4+ T cells sorted from blood. Subset denoted: CD45RA+ positively selected. This sequence originates from a young man in good health. J is TRBJ1-2 and V is TRBV18; possible D gene TRBD1, 6 bases. The CDR3 reads CASSPKIPGQGLTNYGYTF. The CDR3 DNA reads TGTGCCAGCTCACCGAAAATACCGGGACAAGGGCTTACTAACTATGGCTACACCTTC.